This T cell receptor (beta chain) was recovered during a study of shared clonotypes between healthy human individuals. The V gene's germline CDR1 is ENHRY and CDR2 SYGVKD. Trimming at V came to 6 bases and at J to 0 bases, leaving 2 bases not matched to a gene. The CDR3 has 13 residues. The study, taken as a whole, reports: Relative to clonotypes present in all four donors, those not shared had lower generation probabilities. Clonotype sharing levels among donors were expected to vary with sequencing depth.

Deep-level assay runs were performed. Per the original data handling: As immunoSEQ supplied junction-only sequences (without quality scores), filtering differed. Here immunoSEQ multiplex PCR was the method, and the copy in TCRdb shows in-frame clones only, minus some. Clonal size and the V and J genes are those of that table, whereas D and trimming came from the DNA. This table has 2 million to 2.5 million clones, around 95% appearing once. Turning to this clone: Its antigen is unknown.

Input material: naive CD4+ T cells sorted from blood. The sample's subset: CD45RA+ positively selected. The source is a man aged 18 to 29 in good health. V usage is TRBV10-3 and J usage is TRBJ2-7; 7 nucleotides align to TRBD1. The CDR3 loop reads CAISWDSSYEQYF. CDR3 DNA: TGTGCCATCAGCTGGGACAGCTCCTACGAGCAGTACTTC.